The rows below give T cell receptor beta chains drawn from one sample of a study of spatial heterogeneity in lung cancer. TCRdb recomputed calls from the 5' RACE reads with MiXCR, one row per CDR3 protein. The sample holds roughly 70,000 distinct CDR3 sequences, roughly 9% seen once. This specimen was PBMCs, taken at follow-up. The receptors here all came from a female donor with early-stage non-small cell lung cancer. The CDR3 runs from the conserved cysteine through the conserved F or W. Each record gives: V gene, CDR3 length, J gene, CDR3 protein.

TRBV7-3,13,TRBJ2-2,CASSSGAPGELFF
TRBV3-1,17,TRBJ2-3,CASSPQMTSTVTDTQYF
TRBV15,13,TRBJ1-6,CATSRYQGGSLHF
TRBV29-1,18,TRBJ2-3,CSIWKAVEGRGSADTQYF
TRBV24-1,15,TRBJ1-1,CATSDPRGGNTEAFF
TRBV27,16,TRBJ2-3,CASTRGLAGRTDTQYF
TRBV18,13,TRBJ2-5,CASSPAGEETQYF
TRBV20-1,11,TRBJ1-1,CSATPNTEAFF
TRBV15,15,TRBJ2-3,CATEGGRGTTDTQYF
TRBV27,15,TRBJ2-7,CASSPTSGVSYEQYF
TRBV5-1,13,TRBJ1-1,CASSLEPGTEAFF
TRBV29-1,13,TRBJ2-7,CSVGAGTLYEQYF
TRBV7-2,15,TRBJ1-1,CASSLEDRGGTEAFF
TRBV3-1,15,TRBJ2-3,CASSQAEASTDTQYF
TRBV6-2/TRBV6-3,15,TRBJ1-6,CASSPGQGNNSPLHF
TRBV20-1,14,TRBJ2-7,CSAKAGTSGSEQYF
TRBV28,13,TRBJ2-7,CASRTGPTYEQYF
TRBV6-5,14,TRBJ1-2,CASSYDKRGYGYTF
TRBV5-1,14,TRBJ1-1,CASSRGQQNTEAFF
TRBV7-8,15,TRBJ2-2,CASSQEPAGAGELFF
TRBV11-2,12,TRBJ1-3,CASSPGPNTIYF
TRBV27,16,TRBJ2-7,CASSLSASGRGLEQYF
TRBV24-1,11,TRBJ2-5,CATGQQETQYF
TRBV20-1,15,TRBJ1-6,CSARELHSVASPLHF
TRBV5-6,13,TRBJ2-5,CASSRDSQETQYF
TRBV12-3/TRBV12-4,12,TRBJ1-1,CASSLRHTEAFF
TRBV7-3,15,TRBJ2-3,CASSLTRTSTDTQYF
TRBV5-1,15,TRBJ1-4,CASSLAAAPAEVLFF
TRBV6-6,15,TRBJ1-2,CASSYVPGQGYGYTF
TRBV3-1,14,TRBJ2-3,CASSQDASTDTQYF
TRBV7-8,18,TRBJ2-1,CASSFLGLAGPSYNEQFF
TRBV29-1,12,TRBJ1-1,CSVSSLSTEAFF
TRBV18,14,TRBJ2-1,CASSPSDKGNEQFF
TRBV27,15,TRBJ1-1,CASSSHLSGDTEAFF